This TCR beta chain was sequenced in a study of neoadjuvant anti-PD-1 for oral cavity cancer. Turning to the study itself: Non-progressing patients received a fourth nivolumab dose near day 43, then surgery on days 50-56.

The patients had HPV-negative, locally advanced oral cavity squamous cell carcinoma. V was cut by 3 bases and J by 3 bases, with 11 bases left in between. There are 14 residues in the CDR3. Per the germline V gene, CDR1 is LNHDA and CDR2 is SQIVND (reference sequence). Sequencing was performed with immunoSEQ multiplex PCR; in TCRdb, only in-frame clones are kept and a portion is missing. The table includes about 7,000 clones, 60% to 80% detected once. Points on this clone: What it binds is not known.

Study-wide results and caveats: Non-responders to neoadjuvant nivolumab had significantly more clonal PBMC T cells than responders. With three patients per group, TCR findings need larger cohorts.

The sequenced sample was PBMCs, obtained before nivolumab (anti-PD-1) treatment. The TCR comes from a person between 40 and 80 years old with oral cavity squamous cell carcinoma. The chain links TRBV19 to TRBJ1-1; D unclear. In DNA, the CDR3 is TGTGCCAGTAGTATGAACGAAGGACACACTGAAGCTTTCTTT. Translating gives CASSMNEGHTEAFF.